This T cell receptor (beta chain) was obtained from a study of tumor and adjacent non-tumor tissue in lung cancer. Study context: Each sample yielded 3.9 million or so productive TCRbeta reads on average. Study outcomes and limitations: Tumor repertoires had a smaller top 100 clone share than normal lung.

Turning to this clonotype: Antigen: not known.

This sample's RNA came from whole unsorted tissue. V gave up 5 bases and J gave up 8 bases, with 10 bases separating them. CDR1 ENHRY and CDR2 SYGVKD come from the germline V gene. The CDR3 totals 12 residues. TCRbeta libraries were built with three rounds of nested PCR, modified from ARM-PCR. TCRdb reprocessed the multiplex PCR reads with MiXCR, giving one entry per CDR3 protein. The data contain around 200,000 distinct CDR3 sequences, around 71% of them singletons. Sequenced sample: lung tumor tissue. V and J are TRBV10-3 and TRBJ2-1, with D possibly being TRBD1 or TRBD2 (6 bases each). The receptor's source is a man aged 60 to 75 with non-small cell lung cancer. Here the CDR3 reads CAISFGGDEQFF. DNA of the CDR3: TGTGCCATCAGTTTCGGGGGCGATGAGCAGTTCTTC.